These 6 T cell receptor beta chains were sequenced from one sample in a study of control samples from healthy donors and cancer patients. Measured with immunoSEQ multiplex PCR; TCRdb has only the in-frame clones, and not every one. The table records some 140,000 clones, just under 95% of them present only once. Sequencing used blood. The receptors come from a young man in good health.

The chain couples TRBV2 to TRBJ1-5; D uncertain. Germline assignment: CDR1 SNHLY and CDR2 FYNNEI. This CDR3 spans 14 amino acids. V was shortened by 6 bases and J by 0 bases, with 9 bases between the two germline ends. This CDR3 is CASSAEYSNQPQHF. The CDR3 DNA is TGTGCCAGCAGCGCAGAATATAGCAATCAGCCCCAGCATTTT.

The chain employs TRBV19 and TRBJ1-5; the D is unclear. This CDR3 is 14 amino acids long. Trimming removed 0 bases from V and 6 bases from J, with 9 bases in between. CDR1 is LNHDA, CDR2 SQIVND, per germline (reference sequence). The CDR3 DNA sequence: TGTGCCAGTAGTATAGATCTGGGCCGTCAGCCCCAGCATTTT. Encoded protein: CASSIDLGRQPQHF.

The rearrangement uses TRBV10-3 and TRBJ1-1; TRBD1 matches 8 bases. The trim removed 8 bases at V and 11 bases at J, leaving 10 bases unmatched. The germline V gene has CDR1 ENHRY and CDR2 SYGVKD. The CDR3 is made up of 12 amino acids. In DNA, the CDR3 is TGTGCCATCTCCCAGGACAGGGCTTTCGCTTTCTTT. Translating it yields CAISQDRAFAFF.

This clone was observed a handful of times. This chain links TRBV29-1 with TRBJ2-3; weak D call: TRBD2 (6 bases). The germline V and J ends were trimmed by 5 bases and 0 bases, with 21 bases remaining between them. The CDR3 is 17 amino acids. The germline CDR1 and CDR2 sequences are SQVTM and ANQGSEA. CDR3 nucleotide sequence: TGCAGCGTTAATGGAATGGGTCTAGCGCCTAGCACAGATACGCAGTATTTT. This codes for CSVNGMGLAPSTDTQYF.

For this clone: A read error may account for a junction end that differs from germline. This sequence joins TRBV7-7 and TRBJ1-2; D is ambiguous. Germline-derived CDR1 and CDR2 are SSHAT and FNYEAQ (reference sequence). This CDR3 contains 13 residues. The CDR3 region is CASSPNLDYGYTF. In DNA form, the CDR3 reads TGTGCTAGCAGCCCAAACCTGGACTATGGCTACACCTTC.

The chain recombines TRBV21-1 with TRBJ1-6. TRBV21-1 is termed a pseudogene. This CDR3 spans 16 amino acids. In DNA, the CDR3 is TGTGCCAGCAGCAAGCGGGCAGACAAATCTAATTCACCCCTCCACTTT. It encodes CASSKRADKSNSPLHF.